Reported below is one T cell receptor beta chain. No antigen is known for it. These data originate in a study of cytomegalovirus exposure and HLA in healthy donors. Whole-study results and caveats: Productive rates of about 87% or about 30% were seen for most TCR beta V segments in an earlier analysis.

Germline V CDR1 and CDR2: SGHAT, FQNNGV. The CDR3 has 15 amino acids. V gave up 8 bases and J gave up 6 bases; unmatched junction bases: 15. Use of 60 Vbeta and 13 Jbeta primers characterized the PCR. TCRdb's table, derived via immunoSEQ multiplex PCR, lists solely in-frame clones and lacks some. The sample holds 200,000 to 250,000 clones; 70% to 85% are singletons and the top ten take about 0.22%. The sample consisted of PBMCs. This TCR came from a girl aged 2-10 years in good health and CMV-seronegative. The V and J genes are TRBV11-2 and TRBJ2-7; 8 bases fit TRBD1. The CDR3 DNA reads as TGTGCCAGCGGGCTCGGGACAGGTACTATCCTCGAGCAGTACTTC. This gives the protein CASGLGTGTILEQYF.